These 27 T cell receptor beta chains were all obtained from the same sample, sequenced in a study of blood T cell repertoires in COVID-19. Some clones are missing from TCRdb's copy, which holds only in-frame ones; the method was immunoSEQ multiplex PCR. The sample lists 18,000 or so clones; around 92% were seen once. Sequences were obtained from peripheral blood. Source of these receptors: a human donor in a cohort sampled during active COVID-19.

The table lists this clone with a count of one. The chain has TRBV2 and TRBJ2-5; D not certain. This CDR3 is 14 amino acids long. V was trimmed by 7 bases and J by 1 base, leaving 13 bases between them. CDR1 is SNHLY and CDR2 is FYNNEI in the germline V gene. The CDR3 bases are TGTGCCAGCATACTCACAGAGATCCAAGAGACCCAGTACTTC. Translation: CASILTEIQETQYF.

The gene calls are TRBV3-1 (or the pseudogene TRBV3-2) and TRBJ1-4; 7 bases are shared with TRBD1. Looked up from germline, CDR1 is LGHDT and CDR2 is YNNKEL (reference sequence). This CDR3 contains 14 residues. V shed 5 bases and J 7 bases; nucleotides not matched to a gene: 7. The CDR3, as DNA: TGTGCCAGCAGCGCAGGGGGAAGGAGTGAAAAACTGTTTTTT. Translation gives CASSAGGRSEKLFF.

The chain has TRBV6-5 and TRBJ2-7; 14 bases agree with TRBD2. V gave up 6 bases and J gave up 3 bases; unmatched junction bases: 4. The CDR3 length is 15 residues. Germline assignment: CDR1 MNHEY and CDR2 SVGAGI. CDR3 amino acids: CASSRGLAGDYEQYF. CDR3 bases: TGTGCCAGCAGCCGGGGACTAGCGGGGGACTACGAGCAGTACTTC.

The V call is TRBV3-1 (or the pseudogene TRBV3-2), the J call TRBJ2-5, with D perhaps given as TRBD1 or TRBD2 (6 bases each). Between the trimmed V and J ends, which lost 4 bases and 1 base, there was a span of 13 bases. This CDR3 comprises 15 residues. Germline V gives CDR1 LGHDT, CDR2 YNNKEL (reference sequence). DNA of the CDR3: TGTGCCAGCAGCCGAGAGGGGGGAGTCCAAGAGACCCAGTACTTC. This codes for CASSREGGVQETQYF.

The chain carries TRBV6-5 and TRBJ1-1, with D maybe TRBD1 (6 bases). V lost 6 bases, J lost 8 bases, and 10 bases lay in between. This CDR3 has 11 amino acids. Germline-derived CDR1 and CDR2 are MNHEY and SVGAGI. CDR3 DNA: TGTGCCAGCAGGTTTCAGGGGGAAGCTTTCTTT. Translation: CASRFQGEAFF.

The rearrangement uses TRBV9 and TRBJ2-5; TRBD2 aligns across 11 bases. J gave up 0 bases and V 0 bases, and 4 bases lay outside the gene matches. Germline CDR1 is SGDLS and CDR2 is YYNGEE. The CDR3 length is 17 residues. As DNA, the CDR3 is TGTGCCAGCAGCGTAGGTGTAGCGGGAGGGTACCAAGAGACCCAGTACTTC. As protein: CASSVGVAGGYQETQYF. The variable domain in full, completed from reference TRBV9 and TRBJ2-5, reads DSGVTQTPKHLITATGQRVTLRCSPRSGDLSVYWYQQSLDQGLQFLIQYYNGEERAKGNILERFSAQQFPDLHSELNLSSLELGDSALYFCASSVGVAGGYQETQYFGPGTRLLVL.

The chain uses TRBV19 and TRBJ2-3; the D gene is possibly TRBD2 (5 bases). The CDR3 extends over 12 amino acids. CDR1 LNHDA and CDR2 SQIVND come from the germline V gene (reference sequence). Trimming took 5 bases from V and 2 from J, leaving 5 bases between them. CDR3 sequence (DNA): TGTGCCAGTAGTGACTACACAGATACGCAGTATTTT. Its translation is CASSDYTDTQYF. The whole variable domain, filled in from reference TRBV19 and TRBJ2-3, reads DGGITQSPKYLFRKEGQNVTLSCEQNLNHDAMYWYRQDPGQGLRLIYYSQIVNDFQKGDIAEGYSVSREKKESFPLTVTSAQKNPTAFYLCASSDYTDTQYFGPGTRLTVL.

This sequence joins TRBV7-9 and TRBJ1-6; 9 bases are shared with TRBD1. The V and J ends lost 4 bases and 6 bases, in that order; junction bases with no gene match: 4. There are 15 residues in the CDR3. CDR1 is SEHNR and CDR2 is FQNEAQ in the germline V gene (reference sequence). The CDR3 DNA reads TGTGCCAGCAGCTCCAGACAGGGGGGTAATTCACCCCTCCACTTT. Residues: CASSSRQGGNSPLHF. Drawing the rest from reference TRBV7-9 and TRBJ1-6, the complete variable domain is DTGVSQNPRHKITKRGQNVTFRCDPISEHNRLYWYRQTLGQGPEFLTYFQNEAQLEKSRLLSDRFSAERPKGSFSTLEIQRTEQGDSAMYLCASSSRQGGNSPLHFGNGTRLTVT.

The chain links TRBV5-1 to TRBJ2-3; 9 bases align to TRBD2. CDR1 and CDR2 (germline): SGHRS, YFSETQ. The CDR3 consists of 14 residues. The V gene end was trimmed by 0 bases and the J gene end by 4 bases; junction bases not matched to a gene: 0. The CDR3 protein is CASSLVAGADTQYF. The CDR3 DNA is TGCGCCAGCAGCTTGGTAGCGGGAGCAGATACGCAGTATTTT.

V and J are TRBV7-3 and TRBJ2-7; a possible D gene is TRBD2 (5 bases). V gave up 7 bases and J gave up 1 base, with 14 bases separating them. The CDR3 extends over 14 amino acids. Germline-derived CDR1 and CDR2 are SGHTA and FQGTGA. Written as DNA, the CDR3 is TGTGCCAGCAAGCTTAGCGAAGATTCCTACGAGCAGTACTTC. It specifies CASKLSEDSYEQYF. Looking up the rest from reference TRBV7-3 and TRBJ2-7 gives the full variable domain: GAGVSQTPSNKVTEKGKYVELRCDPISGHTALYWYRQSLGQGPEFLIYFQGTGAADDSGLPNDRFFAVRPEGSVSTLKIQRTERGDSAVYLCASKLSEDSYEQYFGPGTRLTVT.

This clone was recorded only once. CDR3 sequence: CASSYPGQPGSEV. CDR3 coding DNA: TGTGCCAGCAGTTACCCGGGACAGCCCGGGTCCGAGGTC. This sequence joins TRBV6-5 and TRBJ2-7; 7 nucleotides match TRBD1. Germline V gene data show CDR1 as MNHEY and CDR2 as SVGAGI. The CDR3 consists of 13 residues.

This rearrangement joins TRBV19 to TRBJ1-6; TRBD1 agrees at 8 bases. Germline-derived CDR1 and CDR2 are LNHDA and SQIVND (reference sequence). Trimming removed 1 base from V and 11 bases from J; junction bases left unmatched: 10. The CDR3 runs to 16 residues. The CDR3 loop reads CASSIVLQGASPPLHF. As DNA, the CDR3 is TGTGCCAGTAGTATAGTTTTGCAGGGGGCGAGTCCACCCCTCCACTTT.

The chain links TRBV27 to TRBJ1-1; 7 bases are shared with TRBD1. The CDR3 contains 17 residues. After removal of 5 bases from V and 0 bases from J, the junction contained 12 bases not matched to a gene. Germline assignment: CDR1 MNHEY and CDR2 SMNVEV (reference sequence). The CDR3 DNA reads as TGTGCCAGCAGTCGCCGCGGGACAGTCACTATGAACACTGAAGCTTTCTTT. Encoded protein: CASSRRGTVTMNTEAFF.

The chain is built from TRBV18 and TRBJ2-1, with D possibly TRBD1 on 5 matching bases. This CDR3 contains 12 residues. Trimming removed 5 bases at V and 6 bases at J, with 8 bases between. Germline CDR1 KGHSH, CDR2 LQKENI. The CDR3 coding sequence is TGTGCCAGCTCATCCAGGGTCAATGAGCAGTTCTTC. Translation gives CASSSRVNEQFF.

V gene TRBV5-5 combines with J gene TRBJ2-7; 9 positions agree with TRBD1. From germline, CDR1 is SGHKS and CDR2 YYEKEE (reference sequence). Trimming cost V 1 base and J 13 bases; bases outside gene matches: 9. The CDR3 is 13 amino acids. The CDR3 spells CASSLNSGTGLYF. Written as DNA, the CDR3 is TGTGCCAGCAGCTTGAACTCCGGGACAGGGCTATACTTC.

The J gene is TRBJ2-2, the V gene TRBV7-2; 7 bases fit TRBD2. CDR3 length: 15 residues. CDR1 and CDR2 (germline): SGHTA, FQGNSA. V lost 1 base, J lost 3 bases, and 2 bases stayed unmatched. CDR3 amino acids: CASSLVRGDTGELFF. The CDR3 nucleotides are TGTGCCAGCAGCTTAGTCCGGGGGGACACCGGGGAGCTGTTTTTT.

This chain uses TRBV5-4 with TRBJ2-5, with 11 bases aligning to TRBD2. This CDR3 has 17 amino acids. Germline V gives CDR1 SGHNT, CDR2 YYREEE (reference sequence). The trim removed 4 bases at V and 1 base at J, leaving 9 bases unmatched. The CDR3 coding sequence is TGTGCCAGCAGCCCCCCCGGGACTAGCGGAGGCCAAGAGACCCAGTACTTC. It encodes CASSPPGTSGGQETQYF.

V is TRBV11-3 and J is TRBJ2-5; D might be TRBD2 (5 bases). Trimming removed 8 bases from V and 2 bases from J, with 18 bases in between. The V gene's germline CDR1 is SGHNT and CDR2 YENEEA. The CDR3 runs to 15 residues. The CDR3: CASRGVRTPQETQYF. CDR3 bases: TGTGCCAGCCGGGGAGTTCGGACTCCTCAAGAGACCCAGTACTTC.

V and J are TRBV3-1 (or the pseudogene TRBV3-2) and TRBJ1-1; tentatively, D is TRBD1 (5 bases). The CDR3 contains 14 residues. V lost 5 bases, J lost 1 base, and 11 bases lay in between. Germline CDR1 LGHDT, CDR2 YNNKEL (reference sequence). CDR3 bases: TGTGCCAGCAGCTTTACAGGAAAGAACACTGAAGCTTTCTTT. Translating it yields CASSFTGKNTEAFF.

This clone was seen just once. This chain's CDR3 is CASELAGVGEQFF. As DNA, the CDR3 is TGCGCCAGCGAACTAGCGGGAGTGGGTGAGCAGTTCTTC. The chain combines TRBV5-1 with TRBJ2-1; 11 bases are a match to TRBD2. The CDR3 covers 13 residues. Germline V CDR1 and CDR2: SGHRS, YFSETQ. Germline trimming cut 7 bases from V and 9 bases from J; bases unmatched to any gene: 6.

This clone was seen just once. The chain recombines TRBV11-2 with TRBJ2-5; D may be TRBD2 (6 bases). The CDR3 runs 15 residues. Germline V gene data show CDR1 as SGHAT and CDR2 as FQNNGV. V shed 3 bases and J shed 0 bases, with 11 bases lying between them. CDR3 sequence: CASSLRGGYQETQYF. The CDR3 DNA follows: TGTGCCAGCAGCTTGCGTGGGGGGTACCAAGAGACCCAGTACTTC.

This chain links TRBV19 with TRBJ1-6, with TRBD1 identical over 7 bases. V gave up 2 bases and J gave up 7 bases; unmatched junction bases: 8. CDR1 and CDR2 from the germline V gene are LNHDA and SQIVND (reference sequence). The CDR3 is made up of 16 amino acids. The CDR3 reads CASSISPTGLNSPLHF. Here the CDR3 DNA reads TGTGCCAGTAGTATATCCCCGACAGGGCTGAATTCACCCCTCCACTTT.

V is TRBV5-1 and J is TRBJ2-6; 9 nucleotides match TRBD1. V shed 5 bases, J shed 1 base, and the junction held 4 bases outside the gene matches. The CDR3 is made up of 16 amino acids. Per the germline V gene, CDR1 is SGHRS and CDR2 is YFSETQ. CDR3 region: CASSWGQGSGANVLTF. In DNA form, the CDR3 reads TGCGCCAGCAGTTGGGGACAGGGATCTGGGGCCAACGTCCTGACTTTC. The full variable domain, rest sourced from reference TRBV5-1 and TRBJ2-6, is KAGVTQTPRYLIKTRGQQVTLSCSPISGHRSVSWYQQTPGQGLQFLFEYFSETQRNKGNFPGRFSGRQFSNSRSEMNVSTLELGDSALYLCASSWGQGSGANVLTFGAGSRLTVL.

The rearrangement joins TRBV6-5 to TRBJ2-3; 12 positions match TRBD2. V lost 5 bases, J lost 3 bases, and 3 bases stayed unmatched. This CDR3 has 15 amino acids. Germline lookup yields CDR1 MNHEY and CDR2 SVGAGI. For the CDR3, the DNA is TGTGCCAGCAGTAACCTAGCGGGAGGGACAGATACGCAGTATTTT. The encoded protein is CASSNLAGGTDTQYF.

The chain couples TRBV7-9 to TRBJ1-4; a possible D gene is TRBD1 (5 bases). Trimming pared 8 bases from V and 10 bases from J, leaving 14 bases between. The germline CDR1 and CDR2 sequences are SEHNR and FQNEAQ (reference sequence). This CDR3 comprises 12 residues. CDR3 sequence (DNA): TGTGCCAGCCGTGCGCAGGGAGGAAAACTGTTTTTT. Its translation is CASRAQGGKLFF.

About this clone itself: An end of the junction differs from the germline gene, which may be a read error. The chain joins TRBV7-7 to TRBJ2-7; 8 bases are a match to TRBD1. CDR1 and CDR2 (germline): SSHAT, FNYEAQ (reference sequence). The CDR3 length is 13 residues. The CDR3 coding sequence is TGTGCTAGCAGCAACCAGGGGGCTGGGGAGCAGTACTTC. Protein: CASSNQGAGEQYF. Using reference TRBV7-7 and TRBJ2-7 for the parts outside the CDR3, the full variable domain is GAGVSQSPRYKVTKRGQDVTLRCDPISSHATLYWYQQALGQGPEFLTYFNYEAQPDKSGLPSDRFSAERPEGSISTLTIQRTEQRDSAMYRCASSNQGAGEQYFGPGTRLTVT.

The chain recombines TRBV7-9 with TRBJ1-1, with 7 bases fitting TRBD1. The V segment lost 3 bases and the J segment 4 bases; nucleotides outside the gene matches: 5. The length of the CDR3 is 14 residues. Germline-derived CDR1 and CDR2 are SEHNR and FQNEAQ (reference sequence). The CDR3 sequence: CASSLIDRVTEAFF. The CDR3 DNA sequence: TGTGCCAGCAGCTTGATCGACAGGGTCACTGAAGCTTTCTTT.